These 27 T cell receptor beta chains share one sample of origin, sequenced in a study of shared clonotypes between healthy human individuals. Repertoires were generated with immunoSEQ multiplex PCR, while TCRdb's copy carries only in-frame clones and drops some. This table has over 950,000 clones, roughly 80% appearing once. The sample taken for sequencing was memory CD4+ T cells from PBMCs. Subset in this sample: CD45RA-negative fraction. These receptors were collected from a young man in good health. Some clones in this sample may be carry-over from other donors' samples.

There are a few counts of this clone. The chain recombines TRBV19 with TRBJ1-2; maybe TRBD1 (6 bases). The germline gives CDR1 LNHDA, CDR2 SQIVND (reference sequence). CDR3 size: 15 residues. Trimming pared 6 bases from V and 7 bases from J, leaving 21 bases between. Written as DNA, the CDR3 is TGTGCCAGTAGCCCTCCTGACCGGACAGCGGCTGGCTACACCTTC. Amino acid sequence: CASSPPDRTAAGYTF. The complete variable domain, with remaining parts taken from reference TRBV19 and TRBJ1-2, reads DGGITQSPKYLFRKEGQNVTLSCEQNLNHDAMYWYRQDPGQGLRLIYYSQIVNDFQKGDIAEGYSVSREKKESFPLTVTSAQKNPTAFYLCASSPPDRTAAGYTFGSGTRLTVV.

CDR3 protein: CASSLRGNSPLHF. The CDR3 nucleotides are TGTGCCAGCAGCTTACGAGGGAATTCACCCCTCCACTTT. The chain has TRBV13 and TRBJ1-6, with D hard to call. V shed 2 bases and J shed 7 bases, with 6 bases lying between them. The germline gives CDR1 PRHDT, CDR2 FYEKMQ (reference sequence). The CDR3 sequence is 13 residues long.

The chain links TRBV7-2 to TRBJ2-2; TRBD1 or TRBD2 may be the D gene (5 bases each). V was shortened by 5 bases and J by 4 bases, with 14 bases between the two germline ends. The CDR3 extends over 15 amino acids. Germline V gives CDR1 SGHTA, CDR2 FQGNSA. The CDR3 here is CASSPQGPGTGELFF. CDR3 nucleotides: TGTGCCAGCAGCCCCCAGGGACCGGGCACCGGGGAGCTGTTTTTT.

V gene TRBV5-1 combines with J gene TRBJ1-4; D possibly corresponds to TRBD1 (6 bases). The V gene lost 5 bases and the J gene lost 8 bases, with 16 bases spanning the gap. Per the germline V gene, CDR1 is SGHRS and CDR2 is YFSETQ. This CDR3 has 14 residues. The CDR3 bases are TGCGCCAGCAGAAATACAGGGACTCGGGAAAAACTGTTTTTT. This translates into CASRNTGTREKLFF. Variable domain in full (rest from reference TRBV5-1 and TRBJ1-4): KAGVTQTPRYLIKTRGQQVTLSCSPISGHRSVSWYQQTPGQGLQFLFEYFSETQRNKGNFPGRFSGRQFSNSRSEMNVSTLELGDSALYLCASRNTGTREKLFFGSGTQLSVL.

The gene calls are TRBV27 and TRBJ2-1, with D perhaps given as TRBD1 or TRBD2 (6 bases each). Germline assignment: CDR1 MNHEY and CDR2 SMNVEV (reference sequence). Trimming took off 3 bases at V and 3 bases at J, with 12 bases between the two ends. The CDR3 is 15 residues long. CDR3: CASSFAGHLYNEQFF. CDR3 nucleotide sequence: TGTGCCAGCAGTTTTGCGGGACACCTCTACAATGAGCAGTTCTTC.

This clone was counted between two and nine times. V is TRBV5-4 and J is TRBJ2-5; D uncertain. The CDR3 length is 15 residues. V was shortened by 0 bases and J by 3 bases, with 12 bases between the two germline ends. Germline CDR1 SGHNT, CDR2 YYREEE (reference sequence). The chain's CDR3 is CASSLGLGSEETQYF. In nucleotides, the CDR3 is TGTGCCAGCAGCTTGGGACTGGGATCAGAAGAGACCCAGTACTTC. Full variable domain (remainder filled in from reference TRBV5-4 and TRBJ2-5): ETGVTQSPTHLIKTRGQQVTLRCSSQSGHNTVSWYQQALGQGPQFIFQYYREEENGRGNFPPRFSGLQFPNYSSELNVNALELDDSALYLCASSLGLGSEETQYFGPGTRLLVL.

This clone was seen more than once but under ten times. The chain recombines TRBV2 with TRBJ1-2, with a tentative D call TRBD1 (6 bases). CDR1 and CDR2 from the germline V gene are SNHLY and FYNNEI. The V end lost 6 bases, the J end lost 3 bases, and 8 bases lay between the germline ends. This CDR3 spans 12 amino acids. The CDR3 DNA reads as TGTGCCAGCAGGAAGGGGGACTATGGCTACACCTTC. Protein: CASRKGDYGYTF.

DNA for the CDR3: TGTGCCAGCTCACCACTTACAGGGAGGCTCACAGATACGCAGTATTTT. Its translation: CASSPLTGRLTDTQYF. This chain uses TRBV18 with TRBJ2-3; D may be TRBD1 or TRBD2 (6 bases each). The V gene lost 1 base and the J gene lost 2 bases, with 13 bases spanning the gap. The CDR3 has 16 residues. Germline loops: CDR1 KGHSH, CDR2 LQKENI.

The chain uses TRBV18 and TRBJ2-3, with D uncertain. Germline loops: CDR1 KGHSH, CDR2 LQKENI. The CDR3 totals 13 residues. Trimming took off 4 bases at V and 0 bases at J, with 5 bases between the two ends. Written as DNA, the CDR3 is TGTGCCAGCTCACACAGTAGCACAGATACGCAGTATTTT. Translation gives CASSHSSTDTQYF.

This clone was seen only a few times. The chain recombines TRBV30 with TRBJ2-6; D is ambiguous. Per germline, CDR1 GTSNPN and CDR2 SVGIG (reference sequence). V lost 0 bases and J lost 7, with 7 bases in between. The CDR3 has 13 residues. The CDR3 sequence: CAWSVQLANVLTF. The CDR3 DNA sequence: TGTGCCTGGAGTGTACAACTAGCCAACGTCCTGACTTTC.

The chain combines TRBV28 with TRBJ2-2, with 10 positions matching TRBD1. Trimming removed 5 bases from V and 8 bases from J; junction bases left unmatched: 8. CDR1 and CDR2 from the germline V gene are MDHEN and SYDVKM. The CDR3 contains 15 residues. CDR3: CASSPGTGDSGELFF. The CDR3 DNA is TGTGCCAGCAGTCCCGGGACAGGGGATTCGGGGGAGCTGTTTTTT.

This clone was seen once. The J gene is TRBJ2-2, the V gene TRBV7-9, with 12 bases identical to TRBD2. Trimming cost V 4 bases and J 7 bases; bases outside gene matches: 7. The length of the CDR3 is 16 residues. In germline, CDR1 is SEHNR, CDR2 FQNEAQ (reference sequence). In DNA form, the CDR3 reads TGTGCCAGCAGCTCCTGGACTAGCGGGATTAACGGGGAGCTGTTTTTT. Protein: CASSSWTSGINGELFF. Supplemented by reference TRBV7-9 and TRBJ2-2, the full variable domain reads DTGVSQNPRHKITKRGQNVTFRCDPISEHNRLYWYRQTLGQGPEFLTYFQNEAQLEKSRLLSDRFSAERPKGSFSTLEIQRTEQGDSAMYLCASSSWTSGINGELFFGEGSRLTVL.

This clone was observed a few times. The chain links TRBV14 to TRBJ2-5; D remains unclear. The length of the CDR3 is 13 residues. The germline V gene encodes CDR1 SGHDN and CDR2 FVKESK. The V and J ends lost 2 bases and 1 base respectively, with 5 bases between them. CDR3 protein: CASSQFFQETQYF. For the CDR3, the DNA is TGTGCCAGCAGCCAATTCTTCCAAGAGACCCAGTACTTC.

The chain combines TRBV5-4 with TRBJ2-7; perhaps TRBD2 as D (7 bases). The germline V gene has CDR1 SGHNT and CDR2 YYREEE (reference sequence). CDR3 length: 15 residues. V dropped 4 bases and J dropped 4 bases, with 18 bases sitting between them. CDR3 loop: CASSLGGGEGYEQYF. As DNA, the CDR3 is TGTGCCAGCAGCCTCGGCGGGGGCGAAGGGTACGAGCAGTACTTC.

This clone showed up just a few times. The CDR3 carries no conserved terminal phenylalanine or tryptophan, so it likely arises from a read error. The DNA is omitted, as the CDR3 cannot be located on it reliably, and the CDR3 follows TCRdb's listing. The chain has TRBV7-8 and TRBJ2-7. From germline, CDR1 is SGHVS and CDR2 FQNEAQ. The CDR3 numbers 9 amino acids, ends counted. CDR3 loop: CASSLQGLL.

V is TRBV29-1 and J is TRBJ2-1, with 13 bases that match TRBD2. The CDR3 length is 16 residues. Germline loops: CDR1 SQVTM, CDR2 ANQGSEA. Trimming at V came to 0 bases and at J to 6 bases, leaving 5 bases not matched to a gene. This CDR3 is CSVEDPTSGRANEQFF. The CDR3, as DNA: TGCAGCGTTGAAGATCCCACTAGCGGGAGGGCCAATGAGCAGTTCTTC.

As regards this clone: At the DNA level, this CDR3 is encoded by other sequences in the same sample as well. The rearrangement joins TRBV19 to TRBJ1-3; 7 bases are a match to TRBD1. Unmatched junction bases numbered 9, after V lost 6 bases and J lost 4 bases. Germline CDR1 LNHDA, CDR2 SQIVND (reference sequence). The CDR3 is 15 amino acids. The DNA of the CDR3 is TGTGCCAGTAGACCACGGACAGGCGGAGGAAACACCATATATTTT. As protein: CASRPRTGGGNTIYF. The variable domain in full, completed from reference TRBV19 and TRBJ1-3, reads DGGITQSPKYLFRKEGQNVTLSCEQNLNHDAMYWYRQDPGQGLRLIYYSQIVNDFQKGDIAEGYSVSREKKESFPLTVTSAQKNPTAFYLCASRPRTGGGNTIYFGEGSWLTVV.

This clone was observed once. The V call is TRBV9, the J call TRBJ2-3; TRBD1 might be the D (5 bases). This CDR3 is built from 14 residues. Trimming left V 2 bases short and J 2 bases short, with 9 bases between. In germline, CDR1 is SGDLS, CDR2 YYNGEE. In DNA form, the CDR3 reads TGTGCCAGCAGCGTCCTGACAGACACAGATACGCAGTATTTT. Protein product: CASSVLTDTDTQYF. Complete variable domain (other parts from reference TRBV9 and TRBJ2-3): DSGVTQTPKHLITATGQRVTLRCSPRSGDLSVYWYQQSLDQGLQFLIQYYNGEERAKGNILERFSAQQFPDLHSELNLSSLELGDSALYFCASSVLTDTDTQYFGPGTRLTVL.

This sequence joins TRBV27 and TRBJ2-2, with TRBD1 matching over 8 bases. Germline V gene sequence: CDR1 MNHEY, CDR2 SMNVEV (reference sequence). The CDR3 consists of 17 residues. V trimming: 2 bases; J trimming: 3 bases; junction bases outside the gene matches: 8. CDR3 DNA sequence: TGTGCCAGCAGTTTAAGGGCAGGGGGCGTGGACACCGGGGAGCTGTTTTTT. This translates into CASSLRAGGVDTGELFF.

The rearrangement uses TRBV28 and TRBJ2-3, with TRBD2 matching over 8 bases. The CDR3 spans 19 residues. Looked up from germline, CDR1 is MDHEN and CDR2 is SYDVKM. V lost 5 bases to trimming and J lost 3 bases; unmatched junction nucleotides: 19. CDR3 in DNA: TGTGCCAGCAGTGTCGGACGGCTGAGTCGCAAGCGGGAGACAGATACGCAGTATTTT. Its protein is CASSVGRLSRKRETDTQYF.

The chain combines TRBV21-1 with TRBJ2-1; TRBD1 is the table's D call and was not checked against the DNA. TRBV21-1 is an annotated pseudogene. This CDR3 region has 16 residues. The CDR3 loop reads CASTRDRAGERNEQFF. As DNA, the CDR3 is TGTGCCAGCACCCGGGACAGGGCGGGGGAGAGGAATGAGCAGTTCTTC.

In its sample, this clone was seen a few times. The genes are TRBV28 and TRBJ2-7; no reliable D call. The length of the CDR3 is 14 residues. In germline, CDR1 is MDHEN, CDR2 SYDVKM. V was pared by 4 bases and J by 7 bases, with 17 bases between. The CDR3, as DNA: TGTGCCAGCAGTTCACGGGTGCGGCTGTTAGAGCAGTACTTC. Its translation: CASSSRVRLLEQYF.

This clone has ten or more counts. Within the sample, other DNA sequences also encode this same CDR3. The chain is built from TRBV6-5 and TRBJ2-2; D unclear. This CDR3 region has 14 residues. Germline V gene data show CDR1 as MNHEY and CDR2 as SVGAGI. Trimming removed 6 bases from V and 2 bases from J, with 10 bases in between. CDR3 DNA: TGTGCCAGCAGCCCTAGGCTTAACACCGGGGAGCTGTTTTTT. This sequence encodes CASSPRLNTGELFF.

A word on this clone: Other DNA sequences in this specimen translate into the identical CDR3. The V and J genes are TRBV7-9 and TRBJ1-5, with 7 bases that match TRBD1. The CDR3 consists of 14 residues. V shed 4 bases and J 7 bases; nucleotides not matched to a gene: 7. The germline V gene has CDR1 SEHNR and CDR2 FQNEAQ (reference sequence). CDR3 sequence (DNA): TGTGCCAGCAGCTCCACGGGACAGCAACAGCCCCAGCATTTT. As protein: CASSSTGQQQPQHF.

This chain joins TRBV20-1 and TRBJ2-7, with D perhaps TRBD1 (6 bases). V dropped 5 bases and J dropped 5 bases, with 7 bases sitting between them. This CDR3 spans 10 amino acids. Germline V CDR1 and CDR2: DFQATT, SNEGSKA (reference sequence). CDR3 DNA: TGCAGTGCTGCAGGGGACGAGCAGTACTTC. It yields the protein CSAAGDEQYF.

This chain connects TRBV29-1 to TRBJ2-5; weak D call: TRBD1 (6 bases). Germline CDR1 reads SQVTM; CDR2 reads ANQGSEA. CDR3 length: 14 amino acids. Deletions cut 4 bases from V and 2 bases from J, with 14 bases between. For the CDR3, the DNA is TGCAGCGTTGGAATACTAGGACAGCAAGAGACCCAGTACTTC. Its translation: CSVGILGQQETQYF. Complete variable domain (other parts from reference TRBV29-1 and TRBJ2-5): SAVISQKPSRDICQRGTSLTIQCQVDSQVTMMFWYRQQPGQSLTLIATANQGSEATYESGFVIDKFPISRPNLTFSTLTVSNMSPEDSSIYLCSVGILGQQETQYFGPGTRLLVL.

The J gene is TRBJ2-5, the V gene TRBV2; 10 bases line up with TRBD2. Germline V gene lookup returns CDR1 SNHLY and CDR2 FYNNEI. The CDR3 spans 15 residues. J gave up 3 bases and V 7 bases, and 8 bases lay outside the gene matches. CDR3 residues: CASNQAGGPEETQYF. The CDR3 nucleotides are TGTGCCAGCAACCAAGCGGGAGGGCCGGAAGAGACCCAGTACTTC.